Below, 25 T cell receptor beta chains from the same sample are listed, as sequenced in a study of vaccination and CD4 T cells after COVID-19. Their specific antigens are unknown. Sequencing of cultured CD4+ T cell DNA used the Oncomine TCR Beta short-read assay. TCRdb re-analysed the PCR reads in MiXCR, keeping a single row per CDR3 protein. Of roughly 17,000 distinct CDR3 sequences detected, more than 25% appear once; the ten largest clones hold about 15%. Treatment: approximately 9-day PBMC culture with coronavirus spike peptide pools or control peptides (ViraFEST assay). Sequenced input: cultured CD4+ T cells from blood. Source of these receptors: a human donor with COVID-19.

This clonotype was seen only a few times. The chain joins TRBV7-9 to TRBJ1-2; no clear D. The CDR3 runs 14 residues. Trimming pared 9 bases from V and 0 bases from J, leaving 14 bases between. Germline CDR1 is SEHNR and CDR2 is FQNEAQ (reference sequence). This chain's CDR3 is CASSTEIPNYGYTF. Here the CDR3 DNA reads TGTGCCAGTTCCACAGAAATCCCTAACTATGGCTACACCTTC. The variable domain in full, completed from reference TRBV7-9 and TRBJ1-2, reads DTGVSQNPRHKITKRGQNVTFRCDPISEHNRLYWYRQTLGQGPEFLTYFQNEAQLEKSRLLSDRFSAERPKGSFSTLEIQRTEQGDSAMYLCASSTEIPNYGYTFGSGTRLTVV.

This CDR3 is CSARLDGVSSPLHF. In nucleotides, the CDR3 is TGCAGTGCTAGATTGGACGGGGTCTCTTCACCCCTCCACTTT. The chain carries TRBV20-1 and TRBJ1-6; D is ambiguous. The CDR3 totals 14 residues. V lost 2 bases, J lost 9 bases, and 14 bases lay in between. Per the germline V gene, CDR1 is DFQATT and CDR2 is SNEGSKA (reference sequence).

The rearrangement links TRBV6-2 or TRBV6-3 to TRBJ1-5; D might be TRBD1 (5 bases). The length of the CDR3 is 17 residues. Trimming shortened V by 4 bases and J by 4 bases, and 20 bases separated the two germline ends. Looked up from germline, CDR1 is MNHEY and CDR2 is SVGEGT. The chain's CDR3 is CASSFYPELGGNQPQHF. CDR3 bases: TGTGCCAGCAGTTTCTATCCCGAACTCGGGGGTAATCAGCCCCAGCATTTT.

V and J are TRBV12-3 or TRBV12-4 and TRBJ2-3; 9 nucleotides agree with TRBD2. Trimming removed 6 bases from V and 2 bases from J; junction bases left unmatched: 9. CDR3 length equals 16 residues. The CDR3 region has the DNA TGTGCCAGCAGAGCTCTCCTAGCGGGGTCCACAGATACGCAGTATTTT. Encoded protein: CASRALLAGSTDTQYF.

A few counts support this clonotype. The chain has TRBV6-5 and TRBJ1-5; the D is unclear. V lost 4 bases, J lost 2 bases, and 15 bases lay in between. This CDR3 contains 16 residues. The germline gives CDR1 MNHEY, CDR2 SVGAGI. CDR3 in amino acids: CASSFNPGEGNQPQHF. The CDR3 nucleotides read TGTGCCAGCAGTTTCAACCCGGGAGAGGGCAATCAGCCCCAGCATTTT.

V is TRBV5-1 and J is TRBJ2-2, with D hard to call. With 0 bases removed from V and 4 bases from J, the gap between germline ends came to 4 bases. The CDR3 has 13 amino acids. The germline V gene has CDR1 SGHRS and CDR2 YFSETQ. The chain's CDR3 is CASSLASTGELFF. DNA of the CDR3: TGCGCCAGCAGCTTGGCCAGCACCGGGGAGCTGTTTTTT.

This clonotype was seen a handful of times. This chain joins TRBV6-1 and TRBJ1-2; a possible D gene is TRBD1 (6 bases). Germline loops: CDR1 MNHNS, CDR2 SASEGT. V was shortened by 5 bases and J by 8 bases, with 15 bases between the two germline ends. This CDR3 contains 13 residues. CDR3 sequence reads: CASSKRTVGGYTF. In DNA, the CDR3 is TGTGCCAGCAGTAAACGGACAGTCGGAGGCTACACCTTC.

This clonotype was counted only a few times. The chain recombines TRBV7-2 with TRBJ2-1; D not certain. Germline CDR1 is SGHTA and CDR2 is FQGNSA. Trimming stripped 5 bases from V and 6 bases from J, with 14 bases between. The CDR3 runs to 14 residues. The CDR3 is CASSQPARSNEQFF. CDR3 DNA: TGTGCCAGCAGCCAGCCGGCGCGGTCCAATGAGCAGTTCTTC.

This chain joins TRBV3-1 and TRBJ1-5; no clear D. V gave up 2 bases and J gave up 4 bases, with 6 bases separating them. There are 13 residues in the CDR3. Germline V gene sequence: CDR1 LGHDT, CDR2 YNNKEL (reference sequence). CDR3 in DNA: TGTGCCAGCAGCCAACAGCCGAATCAGCCCCAGCATTTT. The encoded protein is CASSQQPNQPQHF. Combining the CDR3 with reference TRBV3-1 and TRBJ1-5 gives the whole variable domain DTAVSQTPKYLVTQMGNDKSIKCEQNLGHDTMYWYKQDSKKFLKIMFSYNNKELIINETVPNRFSPKSPDKAHLNLHINSLELGDSAVYFCASSQQPNQPQHFGDGTRLSIL.

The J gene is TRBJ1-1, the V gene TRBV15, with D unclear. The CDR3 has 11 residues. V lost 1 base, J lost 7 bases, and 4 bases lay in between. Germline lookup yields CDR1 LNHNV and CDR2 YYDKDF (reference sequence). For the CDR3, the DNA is TGTGCCACCAGCAGAGTAGGTGAAGCTTTCTTT. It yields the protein CATSRVGEAFF.

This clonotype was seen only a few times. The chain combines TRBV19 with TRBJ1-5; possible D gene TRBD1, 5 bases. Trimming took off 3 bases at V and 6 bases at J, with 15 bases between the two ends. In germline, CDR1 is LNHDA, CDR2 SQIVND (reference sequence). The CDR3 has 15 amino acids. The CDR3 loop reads CASSILGDFIQPQHF. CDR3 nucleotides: TGTGCCAGTAGTATTCTTGGGGACTTCATTCAGCCCCAGCATTTT.

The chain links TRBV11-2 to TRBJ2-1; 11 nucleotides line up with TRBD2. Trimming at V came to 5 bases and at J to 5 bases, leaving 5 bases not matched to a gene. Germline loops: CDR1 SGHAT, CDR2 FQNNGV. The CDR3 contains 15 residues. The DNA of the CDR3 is TGTGCCAGCAGCCTTAGCGGGGGGGCCCACAATGAGCAGTTCTTC. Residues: CASSLSGGAHNEQFF.

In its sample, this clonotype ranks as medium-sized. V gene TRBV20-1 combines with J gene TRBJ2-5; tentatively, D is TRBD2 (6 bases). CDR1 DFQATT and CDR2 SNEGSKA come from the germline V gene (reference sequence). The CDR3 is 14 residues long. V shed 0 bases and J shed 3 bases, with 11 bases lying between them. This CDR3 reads CSAREWDLKETQYF. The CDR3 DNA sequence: TGCAGTGCTAGAGAATGGGACTTGAAAGAGACCCAGTACTTC.

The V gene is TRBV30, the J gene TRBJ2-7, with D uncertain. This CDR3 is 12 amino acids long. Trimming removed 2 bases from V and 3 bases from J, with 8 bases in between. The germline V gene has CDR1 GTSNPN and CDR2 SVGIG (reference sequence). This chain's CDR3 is CAWSSGNYEQYF. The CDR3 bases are TGTGCCTGGAGTTCTGGGAACTACGAGCAGTACTTC.

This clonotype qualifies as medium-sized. The CDR3 bases are TGTGCCACCTCAGGGGGGGAGACCCAGTACTTC. Translated: CATSGGETQYF. The chain joins TRBV15 to TRBJ2-5, with D possibly being TRBD1 (7 bases). CDR1 is LNHNV, CDR2 YYDKDF, per germline (reference sequence). The CDR3 has 11 amino acids. Between the trimmed V and J ends, which lost 8 bases and 5 bases, there was a span of 9 bases. The variable domain in full, completed from reference TRBV15 and TRBJ2-5, reads DAMVIQNPRYQVTQFGKPVTLSCSQTLNHNVMYWYQQKSSQAPKLLFHYYDKDFNNEADTPDNFQSRRPNTSFCFLDIRSPGLGDTAMYLCATSGGETQYFGPGTRLLVL.

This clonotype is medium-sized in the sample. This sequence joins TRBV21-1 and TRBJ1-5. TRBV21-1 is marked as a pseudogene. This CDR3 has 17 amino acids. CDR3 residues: CASSKKVPGLSNQPQHF. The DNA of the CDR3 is TGTGCCAGCAGCAAAAAAGTCCCGGGGCTGAGCAATCAGCCCCAGCATTTT.

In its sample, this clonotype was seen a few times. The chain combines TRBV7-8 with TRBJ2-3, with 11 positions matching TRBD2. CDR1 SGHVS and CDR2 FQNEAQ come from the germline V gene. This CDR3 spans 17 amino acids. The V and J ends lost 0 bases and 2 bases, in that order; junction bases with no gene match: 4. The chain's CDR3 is CASSLAASGGTTDTQYF. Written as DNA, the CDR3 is TGTGCCAGCAGCTTAGCGGCTAGCGGGGGGACCACAGATACGCAGTATTTT.

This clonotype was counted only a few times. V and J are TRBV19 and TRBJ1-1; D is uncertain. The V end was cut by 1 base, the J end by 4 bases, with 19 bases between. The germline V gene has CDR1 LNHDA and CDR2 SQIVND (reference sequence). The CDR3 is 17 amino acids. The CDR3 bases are TGTGCCAGTAGTATAGCCCGGACCCCCCTATCGAGCACTGAAGCTTTCTTT. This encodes CASSIARTPLSSTEAFF.

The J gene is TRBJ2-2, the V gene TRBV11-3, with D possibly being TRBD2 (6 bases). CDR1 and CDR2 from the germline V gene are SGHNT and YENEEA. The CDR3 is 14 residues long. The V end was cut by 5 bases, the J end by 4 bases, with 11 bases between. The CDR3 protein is CASSGGTGTGELFF. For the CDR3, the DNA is TGTGCCAGCAGCGGAGGGACGGGCACCGGGGAGCTGTTTTTT.

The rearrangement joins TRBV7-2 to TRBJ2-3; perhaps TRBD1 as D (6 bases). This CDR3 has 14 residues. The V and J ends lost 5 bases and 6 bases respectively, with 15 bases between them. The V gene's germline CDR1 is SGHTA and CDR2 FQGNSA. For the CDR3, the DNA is TGTGCCAGCAGCAGGGACATAAAATCGGATACGCAGTATTTT. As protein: CASSRDIKSDTQYF.

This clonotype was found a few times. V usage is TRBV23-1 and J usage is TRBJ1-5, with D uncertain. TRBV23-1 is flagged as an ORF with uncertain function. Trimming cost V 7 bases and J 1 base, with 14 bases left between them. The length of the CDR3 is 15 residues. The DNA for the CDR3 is TGCGCCAGCAACCCCCCCGACGGGAGCAATCAGCCCCAGCATTTT. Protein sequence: CASNPPDGSNQPQHF.

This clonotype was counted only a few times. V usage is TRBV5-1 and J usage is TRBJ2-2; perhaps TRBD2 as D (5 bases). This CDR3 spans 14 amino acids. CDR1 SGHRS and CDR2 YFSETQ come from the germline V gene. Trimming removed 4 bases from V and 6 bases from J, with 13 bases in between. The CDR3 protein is CASSPDLGSGELFF. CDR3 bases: TGCGCCAGCAGCCCGGACTTGGGGTCCGGGGAGCTGTTTTTT.

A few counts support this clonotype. The CDR3 region has the DNA TGTGCCAGCAGTGTGACGGAGACGGCACCCCTCCACTTT. Translated, it gives CASSVTETAPLHF. This sequence joins TRBV2 and TRBJ1-6; no clear D. The CDR3 has 13 amino acids. Germline values: CDR1 SNHLY, CDR2 FYNNEI. V shed 4 bases and J shed 11 bases, with 12 bases lying between them.

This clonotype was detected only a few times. CDR3 protein: CASLYRGATSGNTIYF. The CDR3 DNA reads as TGTGCCAGCTTATACAGGGGCGCTACATCTGGAAACACCATATATTTT. V and J are TRBV28 and TRBJ1-3; 7 bases are shared with TRBD1. Trimming at V came to 8 bases and at J to 1 base, leaving 11 bases not matched to a gene. The germline gives CDR1 MDHEN, CDR2 SYDVKM. This CDR3 has 16 amino acids.

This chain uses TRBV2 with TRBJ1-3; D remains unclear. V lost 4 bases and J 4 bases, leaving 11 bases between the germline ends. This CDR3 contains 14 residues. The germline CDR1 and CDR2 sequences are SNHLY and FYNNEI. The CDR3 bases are TGTGCCAGCAGTGTGGGAGGGAAAGGAAACACCATATATTTT. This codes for CASSVGGKGNTIYF. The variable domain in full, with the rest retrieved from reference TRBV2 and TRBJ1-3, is EPEVTQTPSHQVTQMGQEVILRCVPISNHLYFYWYRQILGQKVEFLVSFYNNEISEKSEIFDDQFSVERPDGSNFTLKIRSTKLEDSAMYFCASSVGGKGNTIYFGEGSWLTVV.